One sample yielded the 25 T cell receptor beta chains listed below, sequenced in a study of T cell responses to AZD1222 COVID-19 vaccine. Here immunoSEQ multiplex PCR was the method, and the copy in TCRdb shows in-frame clones only, minus some. Among about 130,000 clones, 90% were seen once, and the ten largest hold about 4.5%. The sequencing here drew on peripheral blood, taken on day 0 of MenACWY control vaccination. The receptor set was obtained from an adult in good health.

This clone was detected only once. The chain couples TRBV29-1 to TRBJ2-7; 7 nucleotides agree with TRBD2. The CDR3 sequence is 12 residues long. V lost 7 bases and J lost 5; bases outside the gene matches: 8. The germline gives CDR1 SQVTM, CDR2 ANQGSEA. In DNA, the CDR3 is TGCAGCGCCGCGGCGGCGGGAGACGAGCAGTACTTC. Residues: CSAAAAGDEQYF.

The sample holds a few counts of this clone. The chain combines TRBV27 with TRBJ2-1; the D call may be TRBD1 or TRBD2 (6 bases each). The CDR3 consists of 15 residues. The germline V gene encodes CDR1 MNHEY and CDR2 SMNVEV (reference sequence). Trimming left V 6 bases short and J 2 bases short, with 14 bases between. For the CDR3, the DNA is TGTGCCAGCAGGGGACGGGGGACACCCTACAATGAGCAGTTCTTC. Its protein is CASRGRGTPYNEQFF.

V gene TRBV15 combines with J gene TRBJ2-3; D ambiguous. CDR1 is LNHNV and CDR2 is YYDKDF in the germline V gene (reference sequence). The CDR3 is made up of 14 amino acids. The V end lost 1 base, the J end lost 2 bases, and 7 bases lay between the germline ends. The CDR3 region is CATSRGINTDTQYF. Written as DNA, the CDR3 is TGTGCCACCAGCAGAGGGATTAACACAGATACGCAGTATTTT.

This chain joins TRBV7-2 and TRBJ2-4; TRBD2 matches 15 bases. The CDR3 covers 18 residues. CDR1 is SGHTA and CDR2 is FQGNSA in the germline V gene. V shed 4 bases and J 1 base; nucleotides not matched to a gene: 5. The CDR3 here is CASSWGLAGGLAKNIQYF. Written as DNA, the CDR3 is TGTGCCAGCAGCTGGGGACTAGCGGGAGGTCTCGCCAAAAACATTCAGTACTTC. Full variable domain (missing parts from reference TRBV7-2 and TRBJ2-4): GAGVSQSPSNKVTEKGKDVELRCDPISGHTALYWYRQSLGQGLEFLIYFQGNSAPDKSGLPSDRFSAERTGGSVSTLTIQRTQQEDSAVYLCASSWGLAGGLAKNIQYFGAGTRLSVL.

Details on this clone: Other DNA sequences in this specimen translate into the identical CDR3. CDR3 sequence reads: CASSHRETQYF. Written as DNA, the CDR3 is TGTGCCAGCAGCCACAGGGAGACCCAGTACTTC. The chain joins TRBV28 to TRBJ2-5, with D maybe TRBD1 (5 bases). V lost 6 bases to trimming and J lost 5 bases, with 7 bases between them. The CDR3 runs to 11 residues. Germline V lookup: CDR1 MDHEN, CDR2 SYDVKM.

The chain uses TRBV9 and TRBJ1-1; 7 nucleotides line up with TRBD1. Germline V gives CDR1 SGDLS, CDR2 YYNGEE. V was clipped by 1 base and J by 10 bases; unmatched bases: 13. CDR3 size: 15 residues. CDR3 DNA: TGTGCCAGCAGCGTATCAAGCGGGACAGTATATGGAGCTTTCTTT. Translating it yields CASSVSSGTVYGAFF.

The V gene is TRBV18, the J gene TRBJ1-5; tentative D call: TRBD1 (5 bases). This CDR3 has 13 residues. V lost 4 bases and J lost 3, with 7 bases in between. CDR1 is KGHSH and CDR2 is LQKENI in the germline V gene. CDR3 sequence reads: CASSRGINQPQHF. The DNA for the CDR3 is TGTGCCAGCTCACGGGGGATCAATCAGCCCCAGCATTTT.

This sequence joins TRBV7-2 and TRBJ2-3; no firm D call. Germline CDR1 reads SGHTA; CDR2 reads FQGNSA. The V and J ends lost 5 bases and 0 bases respectively, with 6 bases between them. CDR3 size: 13 residues. The DNA of the CDR3 is TGTGCCAGCAGCCTTATCAGCACAGATACGCAGTATTTT. It translates to CASSLISTDTQYF.

The rearrangement uses TRBV3-1 (or the pseudogene TRBV3-2) and TRBJ2-1; the match to TRBD2 covers 13 bases. The CDR3 covers 17 residues. The germline CDR1 and CDR2 sequences are LGHDT and YNNKEL (reference sequence). The V gene end was trimmed by 4 bases and the J gene end by 0 bases; junction bases not matched to a gene: 3. CDR3: CASSPWTSGGSYNEQFF. The CDR3, as DNA: TGTGCCAGCAGCCCGTGGACTAGCGGGGGCTCCTACAATGAGCAGTTCTTC.

The chain combines TRBV3-1 (or the pseudogene TRBV3-2) with TRBJ2-7, with D maybe TRBD2 (5 bases). This CDR3 contains 16 residues. Germline CDR1 is LGHDT and CDR2 is YNNKEL (reference sequence). The V end was cut by 4 bases, the J end by 3 bases, with 19 bases between. CDR3 nucleotide sequence: TGTGCCAGCAGCCGAGGGTTAGCTAGCCCCGGCTACGAGCAGTACTTC. Translation: CASSRGLASPGYEQYF.

The V and J genes are TRBV6-2 or TRBV6-3 and TRBJ2-1; 13 positions agree with TRBD2. The V and J ends lost 4 bases and 7 bases, in that order; junction bases with no gene match: 7. Germline V lookup: CDR1 MNHEY, CDR2 SVGEGT. The CDR3 has 16 amino acids. DNA of the CDR3: TGTGCCAGCAGTTCCCAGGGACTAGCGGGGCGGAATGAGCAGTTCTTC. Translation gives CASSSQGLAGRNEQFF.

V gene TRBV15 combines with J gene TRBJ2-1, with 10 bases fitting TRBD1. J was trimmed by 8 bases and V by 1 base; bases with no gene match: 8. Germline CDR1 reads LNHNV; CDR2 reads YYDKDF (reference sequence). The CDR3 runs to 16 residues. The CDR3 region is CATSRGTGGSTDEQFF. The CDR3 DNA is TGTGCCACCAGCAGAGGGACAGGGGGGAGTACCGATGAGCAGTTCTTC. Full variable domain (remainder filled in from reference TRBV15 and TRBJ2-1): DAMVIQNPRYQVTQFGKPVTLSCSQTLNHNVMYWYQQKSSQAPKLLFHYYDKDFNNEADTPDNFQSRRPNTSFCFLDIRSPGLGDTAMYLCATSRGTGGSTDEQFFGPGTRLTVL.

The chain combines TRBV5-1 with TRBJ2-1; D gene uncertain. The CDR3 length is 15 residues. Trimming cost V 4 bases and J 0 bases, with 11 bases left between them. Germline V gene sequence: CDR1 SGHRS, CDR2 YFSETQ. The CDR3 protein is CASSPVGTSYNEQFF. In DNA, the CDR3 is TGCGCCAGCAGCCCCGTGGGTACCTCCTACAATGAGCAGTTCTTC.

CDR3 sequence: CASSQDGVIGDTQYF. The CDR3 coding sequence is TGCGCCAGCAGCCAAGACGGTGTCATCGGGGATACGCAGTATTTT. V gene TRBV4-1 combines with J gene TRBJ2-3; D unresolved. Germline loops: CDR1 MGHRA, CDR2 YSYEKL. The CDR3 is made up of 15 amino acids. V lost 0 bases, J lost 6 bases, and 13 bases lay in between.

The chain carries TRBV28 and TRBJ1-6; TRBD1 matches 11 bases. The CDR3 is made up of 13 amino acids. V trimming: 10 bases; J trimming: 10 bases; junction bases outside the gene matches: 6. Germline V gene sequence: CDR1 MDHEN, CDR2 SYDVKM. Here the CDR3 DNA reads TGTGCCACCCGGACAGGGGGCGTCTCACCCCTCCACTTT. Translated: CATRTGGVSPLHF.

The chain joins TRBV7-3 to TRBJ1-1; TRBD1 is a possible D gene (5 bases). The V end lost 0 bases, the J end lost 1 base, and 9 bases lay between the germline ends. CDR1 SGHTA and CDR2 FQGTGA come from the germline V gene. The CDR3 is 15 residues long. CDR3 amino acids: CASSLTGAANTEAFF. Written as DNA, the CDR3 is TGTGCCAGCAGCTTAACTGGGGCAGCGAACACTGAAGCTTTCTTT.

In its sample, this clone was seen a few times. The gene calls are TRBV18 and TRBJ1-1, with D maybe TRBD1 (6 bases). V lost 6 bases, J lost 8 bases, and 13 bases lay in between. This CDR3 comprises 12 residues. CDR1 is KGHSH, CDR2 LQKENI, per germline. The CDR3 is CASSPAGDEAFF. As DNA, the CDR3 is TGTGCCAGCTCCCCAGCAGGGGACGAAGCTTTCTTT. Full variable domain (missing parts from reference TRBV18 and TRBJ1-1): NAGVMQNPRHLVRRRGQEARLRCSPMKGHSHVYWYRQLPEEGLKFMVYLQKENIIDESGMPKERFSAEFPKEGPSILRIQQVVRGDSAAYFCASSPAGDEAFFGQGTRLTVV.

The chain is built from TRBV11-2 and TRBJ2-2, with TRBD2 matching over 7 bases. CDR3 size: 17 residues. Looked up from germline, CDR1 is SGHAT and CDR2 is FQNNGV. J gave up 1 base and V 0 bases, and 5 bases lay outside the gene matches. The CDR3 DNA reads TGTGCCAGCAGCTTAGAAATGGCGGGGGAGAACACCGGGGAGCTGTTTTTT. Protein product: CASSLEMAGENTGELFF.

The genes are TRBV9 and TRBJ1-2; tentative D call: TRBD1 (5 bases). In germline, CDR1 is SGDLS, CDR2 YYNGEE. The CDR3 sequence is 12 residues long. V dropped 7 bases and J dropped 3 bases, with 10 bases sitting between them. The CDR3 sequence is CASSGTHYGYTF. The CDR3 nucleotides are TGTGCCAGCTCCGGGACCCACTATGGCTACACCTTC. Full variable domain (missing parts from reference TRBV9 and TRBJ1-2): DSGVTQTPKHLITATGQRVTLRCSPRSGDLSVYWYQQSLDQGLQFLIQYYNGEERAKGNILERFSAQQFPDLHSELNLSSLELGDSALYFCASSGTHYGYTFGSGTRLTVV.

The genes are TRBV29-1 and TRBJ1-4; the D is unclear. Germline lookup yields CDR1 SQVTM and CDR2 ANQGSEA. This CDR3 contains 11 residues. The CDR3 protein is CSGATNEKLFF. The CDR3 DNA is TGCAGTGGGGCAACTAATGAAAAACTGTTTTTT.

This sequence joins TRBV28 and TRBJ2-3, with 10 bases that match TRBD2. V shed 3 bases, J shed 11 bases, and the junction held 14 bases outside the gene matches. This CDR3 spans 16 amino acids. Germline CDR1 is MDHEN and CDR2 is SYDVKM. The CDR3 region is CASSFLSSGGHGWQYF. CDR3 sequence (DNA): TGTGCCAGCAGTTTTTTGTCTAGCGGGGGCCACGGGTGGCAGTATTTT.

V and J are TRBV11-3 and TRBJ1-5, with 7 nucleotides matching TRBD1. Germline V gene data show CDR1 as SGHNT and CDR2 as YENEEA. J was trimmed by 0 bases and V by 5 bases; bases with no gene match: 10. The CDR3 consists of 17 residues. DNA for the CDR3: TGTGCCAGCAGCCGAAACTTACAGGGGAATAGCAATCAGCCCCAGCATTTT. Translated, it gives CASSRNLQGNSNQPQHF.

The chain employs TRBV12-2 and TRBJ1-5; TRBD1 was called by the table and not checked on the DNA. TRBV12-2 is a listed pseudogene. The CDR3 is 16 amino acids. CDR3 protein: CASRLLKGHKVGPQHF. CDR3 DNA: TGTGCAAGTCGCTTACTCAAGGGACACAAAGTGGGGCCCCAGCATTTT.

This chain connects TRBV7-2 to TRBJ1-3; maybe TRBD1 (6 bases). Between the trimmed V and J ends, which lost 1 base and 0 bases, there was a span of 16 bases. The V gene's germline CDR1 is SGHTA and CDR2 FQGNSA. The CDR3 extends over 18 amino acids. The CDR3 sequence is CASSLVIGGLGSGNTIYF. The CDR3 bases are TGTGCCAGCAGCTTAGTGATTGGGGGGCTCGGCTCTGGAAACACCATATATTTT.

V and J are TRBV30 and TRBJ2-5, with 7 bases fitting TRBD1. This CDR3 contains 13 residues. V dropped 8 bases and J dropped 3; count of bases not matched to a gene: 9. Per germline, CDR1 GTSNPN and CDR2 SVGIG (reference sequence). The CDR3 nucleotides are TGTGCCAGTGAGACAGGGCCGAAAGAGACCCAGTACTTC. It codes for CASETGPKETQYF.